Listed below are T cell receptor beta chains from one sample, sequenced in a study of response to subunit inactivated influenza vaccine. TCRdb used MiXCR to reprocess the RT-PCR reads, holding one entry per CDR3 protein. The sample has under 200,000 distinct CDR3 sequences, roughly 10% seen once. Source: non-naive T cells sorted from PBMCs, taken roughly 47 days after vaccination. These receptors all come from a man aged 45-60 years who received an inactivated influenza vaccine. The CDR3 runs from the conserved cysteine through the conserved F or W. A D gene is named only where the DNA matches it firmly. Some rows mark clone size as missing; the rest say once, few, many or name a class of expanded clone.

CDR3 DNA,CDR3 protein,D gene,clone size,J gene,CDR3 length,V gene
TGCGCCAGCAGCTCGCGCGAATGGTCTGAGCAGTACTTC,CASSSREWSEQYF,.,many,TRBJ2-7,13,TRBV5-1
TGTGCCAGCAGCAAAGGAGGGGGGCCCACCGGGGAGCTGTTTTTT,CASSKGGGPTGELFF,.,.,TRBJ2-2,15,TRBV21-1
TGCAGTGCTAGACCTAAATACAGGGGGACAAACACTGAAGCTTTCTTT,CSARPKYRGTNTEAFF,TRBD1,.,TRBJ1-1,16,TRBV20-1
TGTGCCAGCAGCTACGGACTGTCCTACGAGCAGTACTTC,CASSYGLSYEQYF,.,few,TRBJ2-7,13,TRBV13
TGTGCCAGCAGTCTCGACAAGTACACTAAAACTAATGAAAAACTGTTTTTT,CASSLDKYTKTNEKLFF,.,few,TRBJ1-4,17,TRBV12-3/TRBV12-4
TGTGCCAGCAGTTTATCGAGAAGCGGGGGTGGGACAGATACGCAGTATTTT,CASSLSRSGGGTDTQYF,TRBD2,.,TRBJ2-3,17,TRBV12-3/TRBV12-4
TGTGCCAGCAGTCCAACAGATACGCAGTATTTT,CASSPTDTQYF,.,many,TRBJ2-3,11,TRBV28
TGTGCCAGCAGCCAGACAGGGGGCGATGTAAATGAGCAGTTCTTC,CASSQTGGDVNEQFF,TRBD1,few,TRBJ2-1,15,TRBV5-8
TGTGCCAGAAAGGGGTACCAAGAGACCCAGTACTTC,CARKGYQETQYF,.,few,TRBJ2-5,12,TRBV2
TGCGCCAGCAGCTTGGCCCCAGGGCGCCTTGAGTACGGGGCCAACGTCCTGACTTTC,CASSLAPGRLEYGANVLTF,.,.,TRBJ2-6,19,TRBV5-1
TGTGCCAGCAGTGCCGGGACAGGGGCGACAGATACGCAGTATTTT,CASSAGTGATDTQYF,TRBD1,few,TRBJ2-3,15,TRBV2
TGTGCCAGCAGCCAAGAGACAGCTAGCTCCTACAATGAGCAGTTCTTC,CASSQETASSYNEQFF,.,many,TRBJ2-1,16,TRBV4-2
TGTGCCACCAGCAGAGGCGGCTTTAACTATGGCTACACCTTC,CATSRGGFNYGYTF,.,.,TRBJ1-2,14,TRBV15
TGCAGCGTTGGTACAGCTGAAGCTTTCTTT,CSVGTAEAFF,.,many,TRBJ1-1,10,TRBV29-1
TGTGCCAGCAGCCCAAGCGGGGGATGGAACGAGCAGTACTTC,CASSPSGGWNEQYF,TRBD2,many,TRBJ2-7,14,TRBV11-1
TGTGCCAGCAGACTACGGGGGGCTAGCACAGATACGCAGTATTTT,CASRLRGASTDTQYF,.,.,TRBJ2-3,15,TRBV3-1
TGTGCCAGCAGTTTCCCACCCCAAGCGAGGAGGGGCTCCTACGAGCAGTACTTC,CASSFPPQARRGSYEQYF,.,few,TRBJ2-7,18,TRBV6-2/TRBV6-3
TGTGCCACCAGTGATTTACAGGGATTCTATGGCTACACCTTC,CATSDLQGFYGYTF,.,many,TRBJ1-2,14,TRBV24-1
TGTGCCAGCAGTCCAGGGACTAGCGGGAGTCAGTTCTTC,CASSPGTSGSQFF,TRBD2,few,TRBJ2-1,13,TRBV6-2/TRBV6-3
TGCAGCGTGGGCCCGGGAGGCACAGATACGCAGTATTTT,CSVGPGGTDTQYF,.,many,TRBJ2-3,13,TRBV29-1
TGCAGTGCCCCCAGCGGCGGGAGAGACCAAGAGACCCAGTACTTC,CSAPSGGRDQETQYF,TRBD2,.,TRBJ2-5,15,TRBV20-1
TGTGCCAGCAGTAAGACAGCCTTTATCACAGATACGCAGTATTTT,CASSKTAFITDTQYF,.,.,TRBJ2-3,15,TRBV27
TGTGCCAGCAGCCGGCTTTTGGGCACTGAAGCTTTCTTT,CASSRLLGTEAFF,.,many,TRBJ1-1,13,TRBV3-1
TGTGCCAGCAGTTTATTCCCCGGAGACAGGATGGGAGAGCAGTACTTC,CASSLFPGDRMGEQYF,.,.,TRBJ2-7,16,TRBV27
TGTGCCAGCAGTTTGGGACTAGCTAGCGGGGAGCTGTTTTTT,CASSLGLASGELFF,TRBD2,few,TRBJ2-2,14,TRBV27
TGTGCCAGCAGCATTCTTGGAGGACACGAAGAGACCCAGTACTTC,CASSILGGHEETQYF,.,few,TRBJ2-5,15,TRBV12-3/TRBV12-4
TGCAGCGTTCGGGGAAAAGACGGGGCTAGCACAGATACGCAGTATTTT,CSVRGKDGASTDTQYF,.,few,TRBJ2-3,16,TRBV29-1
TGTGCCAGTAGTATCTCGGTCCAGCATGGCTACACCTTC,CASSISVQHGYTF,.,few,TRBJ1-2,13,TRBV19
TGTGCCAGCAGCCCCGAGACTAGGATAGGCGAGCAGTACTTC,CASSPETRIGEQYF,.,.,TRBJ2-7,14,TRBV6-1
TGTGCCAGCAGAGGCCCCCCAGGTTTGGGCTATGGCTACACCTTC,CASRGPPGLGYGYTF,.,few,TRBJ1-2,15,TRBV11-2
TGTGCCAGCAGCTTAGATTTCGGCGGGCAGGAGGCTTTCTTT,CASSLDFGGQEAFF,.,few,TRBJ1-1,14,TRBV7-9
TGTGCCAGCAGCCAACCCTTACGAGAGCAGTTCTTC,CASSQPLREQFF,.,.,TRBJ2-1,12,TRBV3-1
TGTGCCAGCACCCGGATGGGACAGAGTACCGGGGAGCTGTTTTTT,CASTRMGQSTGELFF,TRBD1,.,TRBJ2-2,15,TRBV28
TGTGCCAGCAGCCCCCCAAACAGGGGAGATTACGAGCAGTACTTC,CASSPPNRGDYEQYF,TRBD1,.,TRBJ2-7,15,TRBV5-8
TGTGCCAGCAGTCCCCGACAGGGGCCTAACTATGGCTACACCTTC,CASSPRQGPNYGYTF,TRBD1,few,TRBJ1-2,15,TRBV6-1
TGTGCCAGCAGCGAAGACAGGGGGCTCAAAGCTTTCTTT,CASSEDRGLKAFF,TRBD1,.,TRBJ1-1,13,TRBV6-1
TGTGCCAGCAGTGATGGAGTGAACACTGAAGCTTTCTTT,CASSDGVNTEAFF,.,few,TRBJ1-1,13,TRBV2
TGTGCCAGCAGCTTAGGTCGGACAGGTGGGATTCAGTTCTTC,CASSLGRTGGIQFF,TRBD1,few,TRBJ2-1,14,TRBV7-8
TGCAGCGTTGCGGAGACCGGGCAGTTCTTC,CSVAETGQFF,.,.,TRBJ2-1,10,TRBV29-1
TGTGCCATCAGTGGGGGACTAGCGGGAGGATACGATACGCAGTATTTT,CAISGGLAGGYDTQYF,TRBD2,few,TRBJ2-3,16,TRBV10-3
TGTGCCAGCAGGGTAACAGGGGCCGATAGCAATCAGCCCCAGCATTTT,CASRVTGADSNQPQHF,TRBD1,many,TRBJ1-5,16,TRBV6-1
TGTGCCAGCAGCCAGGTAGGGGGCACTGAAGCTTTCTTT,CASSQVGGTEAFF,.,many,TRBJ1-1,13,TRBV3-1
TGTGCCAGCAGCACCGGACAGGGAAATTCCTACGAGCAGTACTTC,CASSTGQGNSYEQYF,TRBD1,many,TRBJ2-7,15,TRBV9
TGTGCCAGCAGTTACCACACCGGGACTAGCGGGAGGTATGAGCAGTTCTTC,CASSYHTGTSGRYEQFF,TRBD2,few,TRBJ2-1,17,TRBV6-2/TRBV6-3
TGTGCCAGCAGTTTGATGACGGTGAACACTGAAGCTTTCTTT,CASSLMTVNTEAFF,.,few,TRBJ1-1,14,TRBV28
TGCAGTGCTAACAGCCCGAACACTGAAGCTTTCTTT,CSANSPNTEAFF,.,.,TRBJ1-1,12,TRBV20-1
TGTGCCAGCTACCCTCGGGACAAAGGGAAGACCCAGTACTTC,CASYPRDKGKTQYF,.,few,TRBJ2-5,14,TRBV18
TGTGCCAGCAGTCGGGGCAACCAAGAGACCCAGTACTTC,CASSRGNQETQYF,.,many,TRBJ2-5,13,TRBV27
TGTGCCAGCACCCCCCGGTCCAGCAACCCTGAAGCTTTCTTT,CASTPRSSNPEAFF,.,.,TRBJ1-1,14,TRBV6-1
TGTGCTAGTGTCTACTTAGCCAAAAACATTCAGTACTTC,CASVYLAKNIQYF,.,.,TRBJ2-4,13,TRBV12-5
TGTGCCAGCAGTGTAAATGAGCAAGAGACCCAGTACTTC,CASSVNEQETQYF,.,few,TRBJ2-5,13,TRBV7-8
TGCGCCAGCAGCTTGGAGGGAAGGGCCGGGTACGAGCAGTACTTC,CASSLEGRAGYEQYF,.,few,TRBJ2-7,15,TRBV5-1
TGTGCCAGCAGTTACAGTGGGGGTGGTGAAAAACTGTTTTTT,CASSYSGGGEKLFF,.,few,TRBJ1-4,14,TRBV6-5
TGTGCCAGCAGCCCTCGACTAGCGGGGGACTACGAGCAGTACTTC,CASSPRLAGDYEQYF,TRBD2,.,TRBJ2-7,15,TRBV7-8
TGTGCCAGCAGTCCCGGACAGGGACGAGAAAAACTGTTTTTT,CASSPGQGREKLFF,TRBD1,few,TRBJ1-4,14,TRBV28
TGTGCCAGTAGTATCTCGACAGCGACAGGGTATGGCTACACCTTC,CASSISTATGYGYTF,TRBD1,.,TRBJ1-2,15,TRBV19
TGTGCCAGCAGCCAAGTAACGCACAATGAGCAGTTCTTC,CASSQVTHNEQFF,.,few,TRBJ2-1,13,TRBV4-2
TGTGCCAGCAGCGCGACAGACCTAGCCAAAAACATTCAGTACTTC,CASSATDLAKNIQYF,.,.,TRBJ2-4,15,TRBV9
TGTGCCAGCAGCTTGGAGGGAGGCTATGGCTACACCTTC,CASSLEGGYGYTF,.,.,TRBJ1-2,13,TRBV6-6
TGTGCCACCAGCGGGCCGGGACAGGGAATTGGTGAGACTGAAGCTTTCTTT,CATSGPGQGIGETEAFF,TRBD1,.,TRBJ1-1,17,TRBV15